This T cell receptor beta chain was profiled in a study of blood T cell repertoires in COVID-19. Looking at the study overall: Sites in the United States, Italy and Spain provided acute and convalescent COVID-19 samples.

The CDR3 has 17 amino acids. V was cut by 6 bases and J by 6 bases, with 21 bases left in between. Germline values: CDR1 MGHDK, CDR2 SYGVNS. Per the authors' pipeline: Reference gene primer amplification yielded estimated nucleated cell counts. Only in-frame clones appear in the TCRdb table, and some are missing; sequencing was by immunoSEQ multiplex PCR. V, J and clone size are taken as reported in that table, and D and trimming were inferred from the DNA itself. This sample has approximately 150,000 clones; over 75% occur once, and the top ten carry 2% to 2.5%. Sequencing input: peripheral blood. The genes are TRBV25-1 and TRBJ1-6; perhaps TRBD1 as D (6 bases). The sequence came from a man aged 65 to 79 with active COVID-19. CDR3 sequence (DNA): TGTGCCAGCAGCCCTCAACTTTACAGGGACGGTAATTCACCCCTCCACTTT. Translated, it gives CASSPQLYRDGNSPLHF.